Listed below are T cell receptor beta chains from one sample, sequenced in a study of control samples from healthy donors and cancer patients. Libraries were prepared by immunoSEQ multiplex PCR; TCRdb keeps only in-frame clonotypes and omits some of them. Here the sample spans roughly 55,000 clones, about 92% being singletons. Source material: PBMCs. The receptors derive from a man aged 40-55 years with colorectal cancer. CDR3s include the opening cysteine and the closing phenylalanine or tryptophan. Fields, in order: V gene, D gene, J gene, clone size, CDR3 protein, CDR3 DNA. D genes are given only for firm matches. Rows may omit the clone size; those that give it use once, few, many or a size class.

TRBV2,NA,TRBJ1-2,NA,CASSAGENYGYTF,TGTGCCAGCAGTGCCGGGGAGAACTATGGCTACACCTTC
TRBV3-1/TRBV3-2,TRBD1,TRBJ2-7,NA,CASSRGDRTWADEQYF,TGTGCCAGCAGCCGAGGGGACAGAACCTGGGCTGACGAGCAGTACTTC
TRBV25-1,NA,TRBJ1-6,NA,CASHGPAGSPLHF,TGTGCCAGCCATGGCCCAGCCGGTTCACCCCTCCACTTT
TRBV9,NA,TRBJ1-2,NA,CASSGDGYWGYTF,TGTGCCAGCAGCGGAGACGGGTATTGGGGCTACACCTTC
TRBV29-1,NA,TRBJ1-1,NA,CSAIRGGNTEAFF,TGCAGCGCGATTCGGGGTGGGAACACTGAAGCTTTCTTT
TRBV2,NA,TRBJ1-2,NA,CASSEERQANYGYTF,TGTGCCAGCAGTGAGGAGAGACAGGCTAACTATGGCTACACCTTC
TRBV27,TRBD1,TRBJ1-6,NA,CASSLQGAIGSPLHF,TGTGCCAGCAGTTTACAGGGGGCAATCGGTTCACCCCTCCACTTT
TRBV6-1,NA,TRBJ1-5,NA,CASSEEGSSNQPQHF,TGTGCCAGCAGTGAAGAAGGCAGTAGCAATCAGCCCCAGCATTTT
TRBV7-3,NA,TRBJ2-1,NA,CASSSQGGVSYNEQFF,TGTGCCAGCAGCTCTCAAGGGGGAGTCTCCTACAATGAGCAGTTCTTC
TRBV9,TRBD2,TRBJ2-5,NA,CASSGPLAGGTETQYF,TGTGCCAGCAGCGGTCCACTAGCGGGGGGCACCGAGACCCAGTACTTC
TRBV12-3/TRBV12-4,NA,TRBJ1-6,NA,CASSLWASPLHF,TGTGCCAGCAGTTTATGGGCTTCACCCCTCCACTTT
TRBV10-1,TRBD1,TRBJ2-5,NA,CASSRDSQETQYF,TGCGCCAGCAGTCGGGACAGCCAAGAGACCCAGTACTTC
TRBV11-2,NA,TRBJ1-1,NA,CASSLVLGMNTEAFF,TGTGCCAGCAGCTTAGTGCTGGGGATGAACACTGAAGCTTTCTTT
TRBV4-2,NA,TRBJ1-4,NA,CASSQTGGEKLFF,TGTGCCAGCAGCCAGACAGGAGGTGAAAAACTGTTTTTT
TRBV6-5,TRBD1,TRBJ2-5,NA,CASSYGQGVVETQYF,TGTGCCAGCAGTTATGGACAGGGGGTTGTAGAGACCCAGTACTTC
TRBV3-1/TRBV3-2,NA,TRBJ1-2,few,CASSQGLLVTF,TGTGCCAGCAGCCAGGGGTTGCTGGTCACCTTC
TRBV14,NA,TRBJ1-1,once,CASSQSRPGTEAFF,TGTGCCAGCAGCCAATCCCGCCCGGGGACTGAAGCTTTCTTT
TRBV7-8,NA,TRBJ2-1,NA,CASRRTVNYNEQFF,TGTGCCAGCAGACGGACAGTAAACTACAATGAGCAGTTCTTC
TRBV5-5,NA,TRBJ1-2,once,CASSSQATVNYGYTF,TGTGCCAGCAGCTCGCAAGCGACAGTAAACTATGGCTACACCTTC
TRBV6-6,TRBD1,TRBJ1-1,NA,CASTDHSTGMNTEAFF,TGTGCCAGCACCGACCATTCGACAGGGATGAACACTGAAGCTTTCTTT
TRBV6-5,NA,TRBJ1-6,NA,CASRTRTLSSPLHF,TGTGCCAGCAGGACCCGGACTCTCAGTTCACCCCTCCACTTT
TRBV5-4,NA,TRBJ1-1,NA,CASSLVGGRSTEAFF,TGTGCCAGCAGCTTGGTCGGGGGGCGGAGCACTGAAGCTTTCTTT
TRBV6-5,NA,TRBJ1-1,NA,CASSYGVGVNTEAFF,TGTGCCAGCAGTTACGGTGTCGGAGTGAACACTGAAGCTTTCTTT
TRBV5-1,NA,TRBJ1-1,NA,CASSLDRTKPRLNTEAFF,TGCGCCAGCAGCTTGGATAGGACAAAGCCCCGTTTGAACACTGAAGCTTTCTTT
TRBV2,NA,TRBJ1-1,NA,CASSDLGHTEAFF,TGTGCCAGCAGTGATTTGGGTCACACTGAAGCTTTCTTT
TRBV9,TRBD1,TRBJ1-6,NA,CASSALTGGADSPLHF,TGTGCCAGCAGCGCCCTCACAGGGGGCGCTGATTCACCCCTCCACTTT
TRBV29-1,NA,TRBJ1-1,few,CSVGPGVVNTEAFF,TGCAGCGTTGGGCCAGGGGTAGTGAACACTGAAGCTTTCTTT
TRBV7-3,NA,TRBJ1-2,NA,CASSFFRGDYGYTF,TGTGCCAGCAGCTTCTTTCGAGGGGATTATGGCTACACCTTC
TRBV2,NA,TRBJ2-7,NA,CASEGGLSYEQYF,TGTGCCAGCGAGGGGGGGCTCTCCTACGAGCAGTACTTC
TRBV15,NA,TRBJ1-1,few,CATSRGRVAEAFF,TGTGCCACCAGCAGAGGCAGGGTTGCTGAAGCTTTCTTT
TRBV2,NA,TRBJ2-5,once,CASSWTPIQETQYF,TGTGCCAGCAGCTGGACACCGATCCAAGAGACCCAGTACTTC
TRBV19,TRBD1,TRBJ1-2,NA,CASVPGTGLFWSGGYTF,TGTGCCAGTGTACCAGGGACAGGGTTATTTTGGTCTGGTGGCTACACCTTC
TRBV18,NA,TRBJ2-5,NA,CASSRDSLQETQYF,TGTGCCAGCTCGCGGGACAGCCTCCAAGAGACCCAGTACTTC
TRBV6-5,NA,TRBJ2-2,NA,CASSYNSDSGELFF,TGTGCCAGCAGTTATAACAGCGATAGCGGGGAGCTGTTTTTT
TRBV18,NA,TRBJ2-2,NA,CASSPPLRGELFF,TGTGCCAGCTCACCACCTTTGAGGGGGGAGCTGTTTTTT